Given below is one TCR beta chain in context. This record comes from a study of blood T cell repertoires in COVID-19. Study in general: Sites in the United States, Italy and Spain provided acute and convalescent COVID-19 samples. In each case, the material was cDNA or gDNA derived from T cells, B-cell-depleted T cells, or PBMCs.

Per the study methods: Amplification from reference gene primers served as the basis for estimated nucleated cell counts. Profiled with immunoSEQ multiplex PCR; TCRdb holds only in-frame clones, not every one. The V and J calls and clone size come from that table; D and trimming were worked out from the DNA. The sample records about 140,000 clones, 78% being singletons. The CDR3 extends over 15 amino acids. Germline CDR1 SGDLS, CDR2 YYNGEE. Trimming removed 0 bases from V and 7 bases from J; junction bases left unmatched: 9. What was sequenced was peripheral blood. The chain couples TRBV9 to TRBJ2-5; TRBD2 agrees at 7 bases. The receptor was isolated from an older woman with acute or convalescent COVID-19. CDR3: CASSVGGSSMGTQYF. In nucleotides, the CDR3 is TGTGCCAGCAGCGTAGGCGGGAGTAGTATGGGGACCCAGTACTTC.